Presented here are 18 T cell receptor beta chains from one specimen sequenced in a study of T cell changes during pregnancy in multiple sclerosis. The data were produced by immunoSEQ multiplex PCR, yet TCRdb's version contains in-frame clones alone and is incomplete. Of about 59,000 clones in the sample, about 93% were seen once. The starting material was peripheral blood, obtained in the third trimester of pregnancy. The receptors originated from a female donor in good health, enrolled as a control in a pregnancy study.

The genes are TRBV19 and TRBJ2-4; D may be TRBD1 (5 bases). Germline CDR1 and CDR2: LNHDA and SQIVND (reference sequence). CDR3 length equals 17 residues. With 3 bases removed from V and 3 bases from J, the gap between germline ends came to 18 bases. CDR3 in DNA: TGTGCCAGTAGTATTGGAACACTCGCTAGGGGCAAAAACATTCAGTACTTC. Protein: CASSIGTLARGKNIQYF.

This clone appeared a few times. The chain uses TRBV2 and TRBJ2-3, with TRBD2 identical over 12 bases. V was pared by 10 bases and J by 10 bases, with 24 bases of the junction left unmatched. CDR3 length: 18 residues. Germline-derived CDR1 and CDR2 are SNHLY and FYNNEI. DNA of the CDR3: TGTGCCACATCTCTAACTAGCGGGGGGCTCACCAGAAGAACCGCGCAGTATTTT. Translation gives CATSLTSGGLTRRTAQYF. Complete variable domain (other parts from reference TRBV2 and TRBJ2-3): EPEVTQTPSHQVTQMGQEVILRCVPISNHLYFYWYRQILGQKVEFLVSFYNNEISEKSEIFDDQFSVERPDGSNFTLKIRSTKLEDSAMYFCATSLTSGGLTRRTAQYFGPGTRLTVL.

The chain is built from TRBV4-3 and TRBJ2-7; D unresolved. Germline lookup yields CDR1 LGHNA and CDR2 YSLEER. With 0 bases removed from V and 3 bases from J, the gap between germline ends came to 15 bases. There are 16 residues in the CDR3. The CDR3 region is CASSQDRSGALYEQYF. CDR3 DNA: TGCGCCAGCAGCCAAGATCGGTCAGGTGCCCTCTACGAGCAGTACTTC.

The DNA of the CDR3 is TGTGCCAGCAGCTTAGCAGGGTATGTCGATTCACCCCTCCACTTT. This codes for CASSLAGYVDSPLHF. The chain carries TRBV5-4 and TRBJ1-6; possibly TRBD1 for D (5 bases). Germline V lookup: CDR1 SGHNT, CDR2 YYREEE (reference sequence). This CDR3 spans 15 amino acids. The germline V and J ends were trimmed by 2 bases and 8 bases, with 14 bases remaining between them.

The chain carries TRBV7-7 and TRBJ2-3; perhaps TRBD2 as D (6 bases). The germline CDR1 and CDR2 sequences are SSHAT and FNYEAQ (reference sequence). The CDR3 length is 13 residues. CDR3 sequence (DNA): TGTGCTAGCGGAGTAGACCTCACAGATACGCAGTATTTT. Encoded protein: CASGVDLTDTQYF.

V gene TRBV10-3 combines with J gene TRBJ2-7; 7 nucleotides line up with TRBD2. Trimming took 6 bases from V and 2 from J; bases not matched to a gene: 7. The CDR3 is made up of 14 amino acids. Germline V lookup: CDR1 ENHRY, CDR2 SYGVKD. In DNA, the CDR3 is TGTGCCATCAGGCAAGCGGGGTTCGCCTACGAGCAGTACTTC. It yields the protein CAIRQAGFAYEQYF.

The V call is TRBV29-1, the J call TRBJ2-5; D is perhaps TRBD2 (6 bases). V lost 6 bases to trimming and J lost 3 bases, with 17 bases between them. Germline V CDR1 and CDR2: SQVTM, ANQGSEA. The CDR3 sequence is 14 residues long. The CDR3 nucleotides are TGCAGCGTCCCGCCGGAGGGAAGGGAAGAGACCCAGTACTTC. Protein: CSVPPEGREETQYF.

The CDR3, as DNA: TGTGCCAGTAGTTTGGGACACTCAAACTATGGCTACACCTTC. This translates into CASSLGHSNYGYTF. This sequence joins TRBV19 and TRBJ1-2, with D maybe TRBD1 (6 bases). The CDR3 runs to 14 residues. Trimming stripped 5 bases from V and 2 bases from J, with 12 bases between. CDR1 is LNHDA and CDR2 is SQIVND in the germline V gene (reference sequence). Variable domain in full (rest from reference TRBV19 and TRBJ1-2): DGGITQSPKYLFRKEGQNVTLSCEQNLNHDAMYWYRQDPGQGLRLIYYSQIVNDFQKGDIAEGYSVSREKKESFPLTVTSAQKNPTAFYLCASSLGHSNYGYTFGSGTRLTVV.

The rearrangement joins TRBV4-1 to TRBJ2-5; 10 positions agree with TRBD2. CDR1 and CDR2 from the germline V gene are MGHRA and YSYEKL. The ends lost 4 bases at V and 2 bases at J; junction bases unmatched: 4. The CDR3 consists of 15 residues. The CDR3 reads CASSLAGGGQETQYF. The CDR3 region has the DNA TGCGCCAGCAGCCTAGCGGGGGGAGGGCAAGAGACCCAGTACTTC.

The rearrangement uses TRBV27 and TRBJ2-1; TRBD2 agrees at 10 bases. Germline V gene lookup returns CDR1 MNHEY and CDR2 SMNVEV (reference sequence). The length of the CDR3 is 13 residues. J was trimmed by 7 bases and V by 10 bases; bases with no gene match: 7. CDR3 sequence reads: CATGLAELNEQFF. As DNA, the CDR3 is TGTGCCACCGGACTAGCGGAGCTAAATGAGCAGTTCTTC.

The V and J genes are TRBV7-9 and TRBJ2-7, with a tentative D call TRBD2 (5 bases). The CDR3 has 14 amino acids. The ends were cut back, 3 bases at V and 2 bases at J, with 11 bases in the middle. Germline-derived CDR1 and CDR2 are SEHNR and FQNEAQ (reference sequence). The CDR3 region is CASSLAGLTYEQYF. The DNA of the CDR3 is TGTGCCAGCAGCTTGGCGGGCCTCACCTACGAGCAGTACTTC.

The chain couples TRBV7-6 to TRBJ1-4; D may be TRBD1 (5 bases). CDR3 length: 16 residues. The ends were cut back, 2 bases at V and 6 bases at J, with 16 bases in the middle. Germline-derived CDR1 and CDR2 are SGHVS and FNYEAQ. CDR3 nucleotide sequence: TGTGCCAGCAGCTTACAAAGGATCCTAGGGGATGAAAAACTGTTTTTT. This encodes CASSLQRILGDEKLFF.

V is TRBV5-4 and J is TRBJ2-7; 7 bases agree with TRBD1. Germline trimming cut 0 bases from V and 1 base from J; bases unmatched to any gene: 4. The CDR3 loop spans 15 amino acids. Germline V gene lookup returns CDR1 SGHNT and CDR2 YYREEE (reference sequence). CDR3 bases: TGTGCCAGCAGCTTGGGGGCAGGGGGATCCTACGAGCAGTACTTC. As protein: CASSLGAGGSYEQYF.

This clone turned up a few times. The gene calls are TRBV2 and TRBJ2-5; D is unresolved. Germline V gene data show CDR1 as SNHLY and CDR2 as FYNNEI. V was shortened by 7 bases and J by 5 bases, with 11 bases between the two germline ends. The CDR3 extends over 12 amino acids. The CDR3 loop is CASTRFAETQYF. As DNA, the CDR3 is TGTGCCAGCACCCGGTTCGCGGAGACCCAGTACTTC.

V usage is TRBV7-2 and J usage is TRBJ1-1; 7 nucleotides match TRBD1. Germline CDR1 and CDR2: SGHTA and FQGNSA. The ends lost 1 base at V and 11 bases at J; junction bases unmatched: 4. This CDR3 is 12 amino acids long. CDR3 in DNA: TGTGCCAGCAGCTTAGGTGGGACAGTGGCTTTCTTT. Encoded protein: CASSLGGTVAFF.

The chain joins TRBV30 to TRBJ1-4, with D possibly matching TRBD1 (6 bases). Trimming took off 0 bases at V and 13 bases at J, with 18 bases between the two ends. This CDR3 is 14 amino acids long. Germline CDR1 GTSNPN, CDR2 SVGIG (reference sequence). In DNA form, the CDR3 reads TGTGCCTGGAGTGTAAACCGTGGGCAAGGGGGACTGTTTTTT. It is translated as CAWSVNRGQGGLFF. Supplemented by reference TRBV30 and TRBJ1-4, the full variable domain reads SQTIHQWPATLVQPVGSPLSLECTVEGTSNPNLYWYRQAAGRGLQLLFYSVGIGQISSEVPQNLSASRPQDRQFILSSKKLLLSDSGFYLCAWSVNRGQGGLFFGSGTQLSVL.

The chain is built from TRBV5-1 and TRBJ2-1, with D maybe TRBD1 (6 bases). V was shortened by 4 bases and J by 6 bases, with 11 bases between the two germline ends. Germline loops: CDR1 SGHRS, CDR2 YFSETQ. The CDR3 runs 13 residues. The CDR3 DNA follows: TGCGCCAGCAGCCAGGGACAACTCAATGAGCAGTTCTTC. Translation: CASSQGQLNEQFF.

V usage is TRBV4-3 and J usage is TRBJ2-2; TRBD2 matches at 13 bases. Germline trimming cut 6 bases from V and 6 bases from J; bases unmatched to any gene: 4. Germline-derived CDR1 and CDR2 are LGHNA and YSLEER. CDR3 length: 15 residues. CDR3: CASSPTSGRPGELFF. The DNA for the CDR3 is TGCGCCAGCAGTCCGACTAGCGGGAGGCCCGGGGAGCTGTTTTTT.